This TCR beta chain was recorded in a study of T cell repertoires in ileal Crohn's disease. Lamina propria lymphocytes from surgical specimens were isolated on a density gradient before sorting. This table comes from immunoSEQ multiplex PCR, and its TCRdb copy is limited to in-frame clones, with some not included. The table has over 2,500 clones, less than 95% seen once; the top ten hold roughly 2.2%. The sequence was obtained from an adult with Crohn's disease. The specimen sequenced was CD4+ T cells sorted from the ileum.

The CDR3 is CASSILFSGNTIYF. The CDR3 DNA sequence: TGTGCCAGTAGTATTTTATTCTCTGGAAACACCATATATTTT. The V gene is TRBV19, the J gene TRBJ1-3; no clear D. The germline V and J ends were trimmed by 3 bases and 0 bases, with 6 bases remaining between them. CDR3 length equals 14 residues. Looked up from germline, CDR1 is LNHDA and CDR2 is SQIVND (reference sequence). Full variable domain (outside the CDR3, taken from reference TRBV19 and TRBJ1-3): DGGITQSPKYLFRKEGQNVTLSCEQNLNHDAMYWYRQDPGQGLRLIYYSQIVNDFQKGDIAEGYSVSREKKESFPLTVTSAQKNPTAFYLCASSILFSGNTIYFGEGSWLTVV.